This TCR beta chain is drawn from a study of blood T cell repertoires in COVID-19. Turning to the study itself: The cDNA or gDNA used as material had been derived from T cells, B-cell-depleted T cells, or PBMCs.

Recruits, aged roughly 18 to 95 years, lived in about two dozen US areas. Per the original data handling: Estimation of nucleated cell counts was performed using reference gene primer amplification. The repertoire was sequenced with immunoSEQ multiplex PCR; TCRdb's copy has only in-frame clones and lacks some. That table supplies the V and J calls and clone size; D and trimming were determined from the DNA. Seen here are about 280,000 clones, around 90% observed once, and the top ten hold 0.75% to 1%. Trimming pared 11 bases from V and 8 bases from J, leaving 24 bases between. This CDR3 has 14 amino acids. Germline CDR1 is WSHSY and CDR2 is SAAADI.

V and J are TRBV10-2 and TRBJ1-1; D might be TRBD1 (5 bases). This clonotype originated in a woman aged 25 to 45 who had recovered from COVID-19. Material: PBMCs or T cells enriched from blood (not recorded which). This CDR3 reads CASSTTGLSKEAFF. The CDR3, as DNA: TGCGCCTCATCAACTACAGGACTATCTAAGGAAGCTTTCTTT.